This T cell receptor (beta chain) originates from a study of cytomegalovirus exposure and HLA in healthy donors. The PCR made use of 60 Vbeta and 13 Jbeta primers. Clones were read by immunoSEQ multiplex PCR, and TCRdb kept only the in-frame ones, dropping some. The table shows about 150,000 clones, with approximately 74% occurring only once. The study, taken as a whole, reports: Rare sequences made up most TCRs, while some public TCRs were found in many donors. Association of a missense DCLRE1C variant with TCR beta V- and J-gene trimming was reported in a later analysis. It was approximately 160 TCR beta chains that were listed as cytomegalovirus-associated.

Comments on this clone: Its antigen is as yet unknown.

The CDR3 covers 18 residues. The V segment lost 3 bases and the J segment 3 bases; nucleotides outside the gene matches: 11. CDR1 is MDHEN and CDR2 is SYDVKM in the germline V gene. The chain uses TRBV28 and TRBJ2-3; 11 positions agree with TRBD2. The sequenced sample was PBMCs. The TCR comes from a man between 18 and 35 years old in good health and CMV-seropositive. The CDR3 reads CASSFRLAGGQATDTQYF. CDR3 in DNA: TGTGCCAGCAGTTTTCGCCTAGCGGGGGGACAAGCTACAGATACGCAGTATTTT.